Detailed here is one TCR beta chain. In the study's own analysis: Amplified reference gene primers provided the basis for estimating nucleated cell counts. Sequenced by immunoSEQ multiplex PCR; TCRdb stores in-frame clones only, minus some. V and J calls and clone size are those listed in that table; D and trimming were worked out from the DNA. Of around 350,000 clones listed, approximately 86% are singletons. The CDR3 runs 14 residues. The germline gives CDR1 MNHEY, CDR2 SMNVEV (reference sequence). Trimming took off 6 bases at V and 6 bases at J, with 16 bases between the two ends. The sample comes from a study of blood T cell repertoires in COVID-19. Whole-study context: Samples taken during acute and convalescent COVID-19 were collected in the United States, Italy and Spain. The analysed material was cDNA or gDNA that came from T cells, B-cell-depleted T cells, or PBMCs.

Sequencing was done on a sample of peripheral blood. The TCR sequence derives from a human donor in a cohort sampled during active COVID-19. This sequence joins TRBV27 and TRBJ2-3; a weak D match, TRBD1 (6 bases). CDR3 in amino acids: CASRGAQGSDTQYF. In DNA, the CDR3 is TGTGCCAGCAGGGGAGCACAGGGATCCGATACGCAGTATTTT.